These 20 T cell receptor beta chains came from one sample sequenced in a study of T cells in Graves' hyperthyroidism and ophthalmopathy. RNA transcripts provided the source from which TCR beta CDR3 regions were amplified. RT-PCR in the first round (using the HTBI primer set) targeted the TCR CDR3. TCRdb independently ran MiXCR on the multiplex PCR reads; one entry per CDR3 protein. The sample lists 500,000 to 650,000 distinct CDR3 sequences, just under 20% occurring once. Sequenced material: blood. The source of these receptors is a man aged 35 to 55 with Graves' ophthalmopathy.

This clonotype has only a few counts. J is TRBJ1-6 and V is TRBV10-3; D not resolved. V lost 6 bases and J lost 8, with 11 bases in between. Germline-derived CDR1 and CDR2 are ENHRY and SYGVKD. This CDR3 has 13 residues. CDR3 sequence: CAISPPGDSPLHF. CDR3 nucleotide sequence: TGTGCCATCAGCCCCCCTGGTGATTCACCCCTCCACTTT.

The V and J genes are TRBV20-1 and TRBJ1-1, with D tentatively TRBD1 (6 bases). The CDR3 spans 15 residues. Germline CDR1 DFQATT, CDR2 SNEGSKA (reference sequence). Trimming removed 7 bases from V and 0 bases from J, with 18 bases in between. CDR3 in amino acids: CSGEGGGGVNTEAFF. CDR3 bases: TGCAGTGGTGAAGGCGGGGGGGGCGTGAACACTGAAGCTTTCTTT.

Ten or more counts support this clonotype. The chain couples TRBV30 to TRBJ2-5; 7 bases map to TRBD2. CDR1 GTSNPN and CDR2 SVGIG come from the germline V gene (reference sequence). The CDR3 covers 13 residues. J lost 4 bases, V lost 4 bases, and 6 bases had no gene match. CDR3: CAWMGGGRETQYF. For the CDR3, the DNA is TGTGCCTGGATGGGCGGCGGGAGAGAGACCCAGTACTTC.

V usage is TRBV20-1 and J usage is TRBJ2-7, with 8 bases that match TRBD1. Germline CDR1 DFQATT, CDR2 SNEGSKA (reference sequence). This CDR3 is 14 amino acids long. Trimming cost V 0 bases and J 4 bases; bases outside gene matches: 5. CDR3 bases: TGCAGTGCTAGAGATCAGGACAGGGTGTACGAGCAGTACTTC. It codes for CSARDQDRVYEQYF.

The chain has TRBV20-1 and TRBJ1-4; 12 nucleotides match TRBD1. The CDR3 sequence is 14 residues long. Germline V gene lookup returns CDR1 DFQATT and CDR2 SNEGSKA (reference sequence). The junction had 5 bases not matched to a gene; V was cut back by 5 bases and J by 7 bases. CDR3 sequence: CSAPGTGGSEKLFF. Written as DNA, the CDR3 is TGCAGTGCTCCGGGGACAGGGGGCAGTGAAAAACTGTTTTTT.

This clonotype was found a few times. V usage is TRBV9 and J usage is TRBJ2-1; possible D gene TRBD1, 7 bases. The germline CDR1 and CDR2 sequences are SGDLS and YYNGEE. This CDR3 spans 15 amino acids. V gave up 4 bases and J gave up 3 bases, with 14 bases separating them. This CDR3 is CASSRGGTDYNEQFF. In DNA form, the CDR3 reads TGTGCCAGCAGCCGAGGAGGGACAGACTACAATGAGCAGTTCTTC. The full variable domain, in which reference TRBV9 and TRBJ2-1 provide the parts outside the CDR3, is DSGVTQTPKHLITATGQRVTLRCSPRSGDLSVYWYQQSLDQGLQFLIQYYNGEERAKGNILERFSAQQFPDLHSELNLSSLELGDSALYFCASSRGGTDYNEQFFGPGTRLTVL.

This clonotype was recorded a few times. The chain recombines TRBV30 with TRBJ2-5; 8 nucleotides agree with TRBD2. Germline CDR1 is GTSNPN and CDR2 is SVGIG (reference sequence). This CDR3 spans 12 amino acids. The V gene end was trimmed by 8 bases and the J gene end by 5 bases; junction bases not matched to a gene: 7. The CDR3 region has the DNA TGTGCCCACAGCCGGGGGGGTGAGACCCAGTACTTC. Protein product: CAHSRGGETQYF.

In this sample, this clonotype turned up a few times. The CDR3 here is CATSRDGRYNEQFF. The CDR3 nucleotides read TGTGCCACCAGCAGAGATGGGAGGTACAATGAGCAGTTCTTC. This rearrangement joins TRBV15 to TRBJ2-1; weak D call: TRBD2 (6 bases). Germline CDR1 LNHNV, CDR2 YYDKDF (reference sequence). The germline V and J ends were trimmed by 0 bases and 4 bases, with 7 bases remaining between them. This CDR3 is 14 amino acids long.

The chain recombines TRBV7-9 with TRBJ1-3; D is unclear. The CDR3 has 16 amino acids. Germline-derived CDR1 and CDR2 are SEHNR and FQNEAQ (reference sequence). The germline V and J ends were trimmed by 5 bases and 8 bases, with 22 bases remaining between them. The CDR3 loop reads CASSPPGSRISDTIYF. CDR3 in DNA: TGTGCCAGCAGCCCGCCCGGATCCCGGATCTCGGACACCATATATTTT.

As DNA, the CDR3 is TGCGCCAGCAGCCAGACGGGGACCTCTGGAAACACCATATATTTT. Amino acid sequence: CASSQTGTSGNTIYF. This sequence joins TRBV4-1 and TRBJ1-3; D might be TRBD1 (5 bases). Trimming shortened V by 3 bases and J by 0 bases, and 9 bases separated the two germline ends. The germline gives CDR1 MGHRA, CDR2 YSYEKL. This CDR3 is 15 amino acids long.

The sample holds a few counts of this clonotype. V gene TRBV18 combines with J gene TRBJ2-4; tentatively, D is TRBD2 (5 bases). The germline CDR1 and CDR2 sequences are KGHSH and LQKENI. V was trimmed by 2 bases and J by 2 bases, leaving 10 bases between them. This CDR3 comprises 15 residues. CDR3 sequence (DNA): TGTGCCAGCTCACCAGATCGGACTTCCAAAAACATTCAGTACTTC. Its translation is CASSPDRTSKNIQYF.

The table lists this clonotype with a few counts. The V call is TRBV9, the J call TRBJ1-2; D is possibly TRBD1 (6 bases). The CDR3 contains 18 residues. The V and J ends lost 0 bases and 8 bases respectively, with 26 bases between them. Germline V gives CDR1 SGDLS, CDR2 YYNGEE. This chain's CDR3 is CASSVGVGSGTLLGGYTF. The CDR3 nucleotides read TGTGCCAGCAGCGTAGGGGTGGGGTCCGGGACACTCCTCGGGGGCTACACCTTC.

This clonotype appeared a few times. In DNA, the CDR3 is TGCGCCAGCAGTCTGACAGGGTATGGAAACACCATATATTTT. It yields the protein CASSLTGYGNTIYF. The chain has TRBV10-2 and TRBJ1-3; 7 positions agree with TRBD1. The CDR3 is 14 residues long. The V and J ends lost 5 bases and 3 bases, in that order; junction bases with no gene match: 4. Per the germline V gene, CDR1 is WSHSY and CDR2 is SAAADI.

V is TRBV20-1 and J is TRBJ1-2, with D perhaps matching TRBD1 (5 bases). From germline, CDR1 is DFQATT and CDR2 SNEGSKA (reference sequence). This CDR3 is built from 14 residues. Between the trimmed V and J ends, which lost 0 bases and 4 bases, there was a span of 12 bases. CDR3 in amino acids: CSARDFGHVYGYTF. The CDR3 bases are TGCAGTGCTAGAGATTTTGGACACGTCTATGGCTACACCTTC.

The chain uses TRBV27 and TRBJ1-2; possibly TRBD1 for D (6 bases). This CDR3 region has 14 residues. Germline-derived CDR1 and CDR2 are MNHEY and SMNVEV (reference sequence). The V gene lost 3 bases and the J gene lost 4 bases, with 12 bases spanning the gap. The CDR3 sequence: CASSFNRDTYGYTF. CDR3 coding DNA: TGTGCCAGCAGTTTCAACCGGGACACCTATGGCTACACCTTC.

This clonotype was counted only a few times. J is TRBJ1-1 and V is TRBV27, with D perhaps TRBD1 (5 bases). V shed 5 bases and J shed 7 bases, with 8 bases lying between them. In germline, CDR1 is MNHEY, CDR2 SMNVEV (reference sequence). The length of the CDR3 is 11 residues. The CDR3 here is CASSPDSEAFF. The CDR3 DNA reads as TGTGCCAGCAGTCCAGACAGTGAAGCTTTCTTT.

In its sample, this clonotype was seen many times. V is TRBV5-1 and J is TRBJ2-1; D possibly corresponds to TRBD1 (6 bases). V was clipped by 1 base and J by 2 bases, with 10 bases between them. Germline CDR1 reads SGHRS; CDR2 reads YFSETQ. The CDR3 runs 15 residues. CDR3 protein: CASSLLGGAYNEQFF. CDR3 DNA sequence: TGCGCCAGCAGCTTGTTAGGGGGTGCCTACAATGAGCAGTTCTTC.

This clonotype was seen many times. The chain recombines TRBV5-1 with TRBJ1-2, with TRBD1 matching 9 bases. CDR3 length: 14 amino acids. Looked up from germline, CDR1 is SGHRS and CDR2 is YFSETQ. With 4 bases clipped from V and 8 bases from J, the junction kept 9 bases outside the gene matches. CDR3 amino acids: CASSDTGQGGGYTF. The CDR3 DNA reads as TGCGCCAGCAGCGATACGGGACAGGGAGGAGGCTACACCTTC.

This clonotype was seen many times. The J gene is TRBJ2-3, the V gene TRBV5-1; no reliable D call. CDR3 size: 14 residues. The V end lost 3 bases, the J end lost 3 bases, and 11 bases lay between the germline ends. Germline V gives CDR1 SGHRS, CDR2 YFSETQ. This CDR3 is CASSWLVRTDTQYF. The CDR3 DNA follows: TGCGCCAGCAGCTGGCTAGTGAGAACAGATACGCAGTATTTT.

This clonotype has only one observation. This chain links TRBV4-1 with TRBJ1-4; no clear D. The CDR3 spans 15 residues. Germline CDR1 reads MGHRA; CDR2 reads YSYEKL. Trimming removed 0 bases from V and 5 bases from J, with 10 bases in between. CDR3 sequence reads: CASSQDLGRNEKLFF. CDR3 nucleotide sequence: TGCGCCAGCAGCCAAGACTTGGGAAGGAATGAAAAACTGTTTTTT.